Described below is a single T cell receptor beta chain sequence and its context. This sample was taken from a study of T cell responses to AZD1222 COVID-19 vaccine. The CDR3 loop spans 16 amino acids. V was shortened by 4 bases and J by 0 bases, with 12 bases between the two germline ends. Germline CDR1 LGHNA, CDR2 YSLEER. The protocol was immunoSEQ multiplex PCR, while the TCRdb copy is restricted to in-frame clones and leaves out a portion. The table records about 140,000 clones, over 85% of them present only once. The receptor's source is an adult in good health. The chain is built from TRBV4-3 and TRBJ1-4; D is possibly TRBD1 (5 bases). The specimen was peripheral blood, collected on day 0 of AZD1222 vaccination. This chain's CDR3 is CASSRRAGATNEKLFF. DNA of the CDR3: TGCGCCAGCAGCCGCAGGGCAGGAGCAACTAATGAAAAACTGTTTTTT.